The 29 T cell receptor beta chains reported below all come from one sample, sequenced in a study of human CD8 memory T cell subsets. Researchers made TCR beta libraries via UMI-labeled 5' RACE. With the 5' RACE reads reprocessed, TCRdb shows one record per CDR3 protein and no DNA. The sample holds over 5,500 distinct CDR3 sequences. Sequences were obtained from CD8+ T cells from PBMCs. Receptors originate from a human donor in good health.

The CDR3 spells CASSQASDLESSYNEQFF. The rearrangement joins TRBV4-1 to TRBJ2-1; TCRdb selects TRBD2, and the lack of DNA leaves this call unchecked. Germline V gene data show CDR1 as MGHRA and CDR2 as YSYEKL. This CDR3 comprises 18 residues.

The chain uses TRBV7-9 and TRBJ1-2. Germline loops: CDR1 SEHNR, CDR2 FQNEAQ (reference sequence). The CDR3 runs 13 residues. This CDR3 reads CATARGGSYGYTF.

The V and J genes are TRBV28 and TRBJ2-7; TCRdb selects TRBD1, and the lack of DNA leaves this call unchecked. The CDR3 loop spans 14 amino acids. CDR1 is MDHEN, CDR2 SYDVKM, per germline. This CDR3 is CASTSGTGAYEQYF. Full variable domain (remainder filled in from reference TRBV28 and TRBJ2-7): DVKVTQSSRYLVKRTGEKVFLECVQDMDHENMFWYRQDPGLGLRLIYFSYDVKMKEKGDIPEGYSVSREKKERFSLILESASTNQTSMYLCASTSGTGAYEQYFGPGTRLTVT.

The chain has TRBV12-3 or TRBV12-4 and TRBJ2-5. This CDR3 contains 13 residues. The CDR3 sequence is CASSLGDWATQYF.

The rearrangement uses TRBV6-5 and TRBJ1-2; the TCRdb D gene call, TRBD1, has no DNA to confirm it. The CDR3 consists of 13 residues. The germline V gene has CDR1 MNHEY and CDR2 SVGAGI. The CDR3 sequence: CASSPRGNYGYTF.

The chain has TRBV28 and TRBJ2-7; TCRdb names TRBD2, which stays unverified in the absence of DNA. The CDR3 spans 15 residues. Germline loops: CDR1 MDHEN, CDR2 SYDVKM. The CDR3 here is CASTPPLAGEGEQYF.

The chain has TRBV2 and TRBJ2-1; the D gene TCRdb calls, TRBD2, cannot be checked with no DNA. The CDR3 covers 15 residues. Germline V lookup: CDR1 SNHLY, CDR2 FYNNEI. CDR3 residues: CASFGRREGYNEQFF.

The chain couples TRBV5-4 to TRBJ2-1; the D gene TCRdb calls, TRBD2, cannot be checked with no DNA. The CDR3 contains 15 residues. Germline V lookup: CDR1 SGHNT, CDR2 YYREEE (reference sequence). The CDR3 loop is CASSLVAGDGNEQFF. The full variable domain, its missing parts supplied by reference TRBV5-4 and TRBJ2-1, is ETGVTQSPTHLIKTRGQQVTLRCSSQSGHNTVSWYQQALGQGPQFIFQYYREEENGRGNFPPRFSGLQFPNYSSELNVNALELDDSALYLCASSLVAGDGNEQFFGPGTRLTVL.

Its frequency marks this clonotype as medium-sized. The chain links TRBV6-5 to TRBJ2-7; TCRdb reports TRBD1, a call that lacks DNA to check it against. CDR3 size: 12 residues. Germline CDR1 MNHEY, CDR2 SVGAGI. CDR3: CASRQGVYEQYF.

J is TRBJ1-1 and V is TRBV29-1; the D gene TCRdb calls, TRBD1, cannot be checked with no DNA. The CDR3 consists of 13 residues. CDR1 and CDR2 (germline): SQVTM, ANQGSEA. CDR3 protein: CSVEAGMNTEAFF.

The genes are TRBV5-4 and TRBJ2-3; TCRdb designates TRBD2, a call that cannot be tested without DNA. The CDR3 length is 16 residues. CDR1 and CDR2 (germline): SGHNT, YYREEE (reference sequence). CDR3 sequence reads: CASSPPGGRDTDTQYF. Supplemented by reference TRBV5-4 and TRBJ2-3, the full variable domain reads ETGVTQSPTHLIKTRGQQVTLRCSSQSGHNTVSWYQQALGQGPQFIFQYYREEENGRGNFPPRFSGLQFPNYSSELNVNALELDDSALYLCASSPPGGRDTDTQYFGPGTRLTVL.

This chain joins TRBV6-6 and TRBJ2-3. The CDR3 is made up of 17 amino acids. Per germline, CDR1 MNHNY and CDR2 SVGAGI (reference sequence). The CDR3 loop is CASSYSAGWDMTDTQYF.

The CDR3 here is CSARDRGGFSYEQYF. The chain combines TRBV20-1 with TRBJ2-7; TCRdb's assignment of TRBD1 cannot be checked, as there is no DNA. Germline-derived CDR1 and CDR2 are DFQATT and SNEGSKA (reference sequence). There are 15 residues in the CDR3.

Judged by frequency, this clonotype is medium-sized. This chain connects TRBV14 to TRBJ1-2. Germline V gene data show CDR1 as SGHDN and CDR2 as FVKESK. This CDR3 has 14 residues. CDR3 amino acids: CASSPGASLYGYTF.

The J gene is TRBJ2-7, the V gene TRBV15. CDR1 and CDR2 (germline): LNHNV, YYDKDF (reference sequence). This CDR3 comprises 14 residues. CDR3: CATRDLRSSYEQYF.

This clonotype registers medium-sized by frequency. CDR3 loop: CASSVEGQEKLHTEAFF. This chain connects TRBV28 to TRBJ1-1; TCRdb calls TRBD1, which cannot be checked without DNA. The CDR3 is 17 residues long. Germline V lookup: CDR1 MDHEN, CDR2 SYDVKM.

The CDR3 protein is CASSQLAGGFYEQYF. The V gene is TRBV4-1, the J gene TRBJ2-7; TCRdb returns TRBD2, unconfirmable since there is no DNA. Looked up from germline, CDR1 is MGHRA and CDR2 is YSYEKL. The CDR3 is 15 residues long.

The CDR3 sequence: CASSFFPPGQVLGGDTQYF. The V call is TRBV5-5, the J call TRBJ2-3; with no DNA, the TCRdb D assignment of TRBD1 cannot be verified. The V gene's germline CDR1 is SGHKS and CDR2 YYEKEE (reference sequence). The CDR3 has 19 residues.

This rearrangement joins TRBV7-9 to TRBJ2-5; TCRdb calls TRBD2, which cannot be checked without DNA. This CDR3 spans 15 amino acids. The germline V gene encodes CDR1 SEHNR and CDR2 FQNEAQ (reference sequence). CDR3: CASSRLGTREETQYF.

The chain links TRBV6-6 to TRBJ2-1; TCRdb selects TRBD1, and the lack of DNA leaves this call unchecked. The CDR3 extends over 14 amino acids. Germline lookup yields CDR1 MNHNY and CDR2 SVGAGI (reference sequence). CDR3 sequence reads: CASSSDRVYNEQFF.

This chain connects TRBV4-2 to TRBJ2-7; the D call of TRBD1 rests on TCRdb alone, since no DNA is present to check it. The CDR3 totals 14 residues. The germline CDR1 and CDR2 sequences are LGHNA and YNFKEQ. The CDR3 reads CASSHLARGDEQYF.

Judged by frequency, this clonotype is medium-sized (0.01 to 0.1%). The rearrangement links TRBV20-1 to TRBJ1-1. The CDR3 has 15 residues. Germline-derived CDR1 and CDR2 are DFQATT and SNEGSKA (reference sequence). The CDR3 here is CSARTGDSGNTEAFF.

By frequency, this clonotype is medium-sized. This rearrangement joins TRBV28 to TRBJ1-2. The germline gives CDR1 MDHEN, CDR2 SYDVKM. The CDR3 spans 17 residues. CDR3 amino acids: CASSLYAGGAGHYGYTF.

This clonotype is labeled medium-sized based on frequency. The chain employs TRBV27 and TRBJ1-6; the D call of TRBD1 rests on TCRdb alone, since no DNA is present to check it. Looked up from germline, CDR1 is MNHEY and CDR2 is SMNVEV (reference sequence). The CDR3 has 15 residues. This CDR3 reads CAGRTGTANNSPLHF.

This chain joins TRBV29-1 and TRBJ2-7; TCRdb calls TRBD2, which cannot be checked without DNA. Germline values: CDR1 SQVTM, CDR2 ANQGSEA. This CDR3 has 15 amino acids. CDR3 sequence: CSVEVGREGTYEQYF.

The chain employs TRBV7-3 and TRBJ2-3; TCRdb names TRBD1, which stays unverified in the absence of DNA. Per germline, CDR1 SGHTA and CDR2 FQGTGA. The CDR3 sequence is 14 residues long. CDR3 loop: CASSLRDRTDTQYF.

V usage is TRBV28 and J usage is TRBJ1-2; TCRdb outputs TRBD1, but without DNA this stays unchecked. Germline CDR1 reads MDHEN; CDR2 reads SYDVKM. The CDR3 sequence is 15 residues long. The CDR3 sequence: CASSSPRGTNYGYTF.

The chain couples TRBV29-1 to TRBJ1-1. Germline CDR1 and CDR2: SQVTM and ANQGSEA. This CDR3 spans 11 amino acids. The CDR3 here is CSVRGRGEAFF.

Considering frequency, this clonotype is medium-sized. The chain couples TRBV5-1 to TRBJ1-1; TCRdb designates TRBD1, a call that cannot be tested without DNA. The germline V gene encodes CDR1 SGHRS and CDR2 YFSETQ. The CDR3 totals 16 residues. CDR3 sequence reads: CASSLAFRAGGTEAFF. The whole variable domain, remainder taken from reference TRBV5-1 and TRBJ1-1, is KAGVTQTPRYLIKTRGQQVTLSCSPISGHRSVSWYQQTPGQGLQFLFEYFSETQRNKGNFPGRFSGRQFSNSRSEMNVSTLELGDSALYLCASSLAFRAGGTEAFFGQGTRLTVV.